These 21 T cell receptor beta chains came from one sample sequenced in a study of tumor-infiltrating lymphocytes in primary liver carcinoma listed by TCRdb under 2017. The data were produced on an Illumina HiSeq 2500. Using a constant-region primer and ProtoScript II reverse transcriptase, TCRbeta-specific cDNA was reverse-transcribed from about 460 ng total RNA. The TCRbeta libraries were prepared through three rounds of nested multiplex PCR following a slightly modified ARM-PCR procedure. The first two PCR rounds used multiplex TRBV1-TRBV30 forward primers with a Cbeta reverse primer, each for approximately 11 cycles. The raw public data were reprocessed by TCRdb itself: fastp quality trimming at Q25, MiXCR clonotype calling, in-frame beta chains only. Merged by CDR3 protein, the rows form single entries marked with the most common genes and DNA. This sample holds about 200,000 distinct CDR3 sequences; about two thirds were observed only once. 6% to 8.5% of the sample comes from the top ten.

Blood RNA was extracted from unsorted whole blood with TRIzol reagent; germline DNA came from the DNeasy Blood & Tissue kit. Sequences were obtained from peripheral blood. The origin of the receptors is a woman in her sixties with primary liver carcinoma and hepatitis B virus infection.

This chain joins TRBV5-1 and TRBJ1-1, with a weak D call TRBD1 (5 bases). The ends were cut back, 7 bases at V and 0 bases at J, with 16 bases in the middle. This CDR3 region has 15 residues. Germline CDR1 and CDR2: SGHRS and YFSETQ. Written as DNA, the CDR3 is TGCGCCAGCGGCCAATCCCTACAGGTGAACACTGAAGCTTTCTTT. Its protein product is CASGQSLQVNTEAFF.

V is TRBV11-3 and J is TRBJ2-1; D call uncertain. CDR3 size: 17 residues. V lost 0 bases and J 5 bases, leaving 17 bases between the germline ends. Germline V lookup: CDR1 SGHNT, CDR2 YENEEA. The CDR3 here is CASSLDMPSRPNNEQFF. DNA for the CDR3: TGTGCCAGCAGCTTAGATATGCCCAGCCGGCCCAACAATGAGCAGTTCTTC.

The rearrangement joins TRBV11-2 to TRBJ1-1; 7 bases agree with TRBD1. The CDR3 runs to 15 residues. Germline V gene sequence: CDR1 SGHAT, CDR2 FQNNGV. J gave up 7 bases and V 5 bases, and 13 bases lay outside the gene matches. CDR3 bases: TGTGCCAGCAGCCGGTGGGGGACAGAGGGGTTTGAAGCTTTCTTT. It translates to CASSRWGTEGFEAFF.

Of note for this clonotype: A much larger clonotype is one base distant, so this may be a read error. The J gene is TRBJ2-2, the V gene TRBV13; TRBD2 matches 12 bases. The germline gives CDR1 PRHDT, CDR2 FYEKMQ (reference sequence). The length of the CDR3 is 17 residues. CDR3 coding DNA: TGTGCCGGCAGCACGACTAGCGGGAGAAGGTACACCGGGGAGCTGTTTTTT. This codes for CAGSTTSGRRYTGELFF.

Remarks on this clonotype: The conserved phenylalanine or tryptophan normally closing the CDR3 is absent here, so this likely arose from a read error. V gene TRBV11-3 combines with J gene TRBJ1-6; D is unresolved. Germline V lookup: CDR1 SGHNT, CDR2 YENEEA. The CDR3 loop spans 16 amino acids. CDR3 in amino acids: CAGSLVQPARNSPLHI. For the CDR3, the DNA is TGTGCCGGCAGCTTAGTCCAACCTGCACGGAATTCACCCCTCCACATT.

CDR3 protein: CASSELGTRTDTQYF. The CDR3 DNA reads TGTGCCAGCAGTGAATTGGGGACACGGACAGATACGCAGTATTTT. V is TRBV25-1 and J is TRBJ2-3; D possibly corresponds to TRBD1 (6 bases). V gave up 1 base and J gave up 3 bases, with 11 bases separating them. This CDR3 region has 15 residues. CDR1 is MGHDK and CDR2 is SYGVNS in the germline V gene. Full variable domain (remainder filled in from reference TRBV25-1 and TRBJ2-3): EADIYQTPRYLVIGTGKKITLECSQTMGHDKMYWYQQDPGMELHLIHYSYGVNSTEKGDLSSESTVSRIRTEHFPLTLESARPSHTSQYLCASSELGTRTDTQYFGPGTRLTVL.

Of note for this clonotype: Possible read error: a much larger clone is one base away. The genes are TRBV6-2 or TRBV6-3 and TRBJ2-5; D remains ambiguous. From germline, CDR1 is MNHEY and CDR2 SVGEGT. There are 14 residues in the CDR3. For the CDR3, the DNA is TGTGCCAGCAGCTACTCGGTTCTCCAAGAGACCCAGTACTTC. Amino acids: CASSYSVLQETQYF.

This clonotype was picked up a small number of times. V gene TRBV28 combines with J gene TRBJ2-1, with 9 positions matching TRBD2. CDR3 length: 14 residues. The germline CDR1 and CDR2 sequences are MDHEN and SYDVKM. V lost 7 bases and J lost 9; bases outside the gene matches: 10. In nucleotides, the CDR3 is TGTGCCAGCACCGTCCGGCTAGCGGGGCCTGAGCAGTTCTTC. Translating gives CASTVRLAGPEQFF.

Regarding this clonotype: At one end, the junction sequence differs from germline, possibly due to a read error. The V call is TRBV11-3, the J call TRBJ2-1, with 7 bases identical to TRBD2. Germline CDR1 reads SGHNT; CDR2 reads YENEEA. CDR3 length: 20 amino acids. The CDR3 DNA reads TGTGCCAGCAGTCGACGACTAGCTGGAGGATTTTTAATCTCCTACTATGAGCAGTTCTTC. This encodes CASSRRLAGGFLISYYEQFF.

With respect to this clonotype: Since the CDR3 does not end with the conserved phenylalanine or tryptophan, this likely comes from a read error. No DNA is shown, since the ends of the CDR3 on it are uncertain; the CDR3 is the one TCRdb lists. The V and J genes are TRBV4-1 and TRBJ2-3; whether TRBD1, the table's D call, matches the DNA was not checked. Germline V lookup: CDR1 MGHRA, CDR2 YSYEKL. Inclusive of both ends, the CDR3 amounts to 17 amino acids. The CDR3 sequence is CASSQDRGTGAVDTQFS.

On this clonotype itself: A read error may produce the germline difference seen at one junction end. This chain links TRBV7-8 with TRBJ2-3; either TRBD1 or TRBD2 may supply D (5 bases each). The CDR3 contains 16 residues. Per the germline V gene, CDR1 is SGHVS and CDR2 is FQNEAQ. In DNA, the CDR3 is TGTGCCAGCAGCTTAGGTTACAGGTCTAGCACAAATACGCAGTATTTT. Its translation is CASSLGYRSSTNTQYF. The whole variable domain, filled in from reference TRBV7-8 and TRBJ2-3, reads GAGVSQSPRYKVAKRGQDVALRCDPISGHVSLFWYQQALGQGPEFLTYFQNEAQLDKSGLPSDRFFAERPEGSVSTLKIQRTQQEDSAVYLCASSLGYRSSTNTQYFGPGTRLTVL.

This clonotype was picked up a small number of times. This rearrangement joins TRBV7-8 to TRBJ1-2; D remains unclear. The CDR3 extends over 13 amino acids. Germline CDR1 reads SGHVS; CDR2 reads FQNEAQ. V lost 1 base and J lost 6, with 9 bases in between. CDR3 in DNA: TGTGCCAGCAGCTTAGTTGTCACCGATGGCTACACCTTC. Protein sequence: CASSLVVTDGYTF.

This clonotype showed up just once. The junction shows a germline mismatch at one end, possibly a read error. The J gene is TRBJ2-1, the V gene TRBV6-5; TRBD2 matches 8 bases. The V gene's germline CDR1 is MNHEY and CDR2 SVGAGI. CDR3 length: 18 amino acids. CDR3 sequence reads: CARSYSPIAGRVVNEQFF. The CDR3 DNA is TGTGCCAGGAGTTACTCCCCGATAGCGGGGAGGGTCGTTAATGAGCAGTTCTTC.

The chain has TRBV11-2 and TRBJ2-3; 7 nucleotides agree with TRBD2. CDR1 SGHAT and CDR2 FQNNGV come from the germline V gene. The CDR3 contains 18 residues. V lost 2 bases and J lost 0; bases outside the gene matches: 11. CDR3 nucleotide sequence: TGTGCCAGCAGCTTATTTCCCTCGGGTAGCGGGAGCACAGATACGCAGTATTTT. As protein: CASSLFPSGSGSTDTQYF.

A word on this clonotype: A junction boundary mismatches the germline segment, possibly from a read error. V gene TRBV11-2 combines with J gene TRBJ2-7; D not certain. The germline V gene encodes CDR1 SGHAT and CDR2 FQNNGV. The CDR3 spans 16 residues. CDR3 region: CASSHKWVDLSFEQYF. The CDR3 DNA reads TGTGCCAGTAGCCACAAGTGGGTCGATCTTTCCTTCGAGCAGTACTTC.

A single count supports this clonotype. Since a much larger clone is just one base distant, this may be a read error. The chain uses TRBV6-1 and TRBJ1-4; D uncertain. The CDR3 covers 14 residues. V was clipped by 2 bases and J by 8 bases, with 12 bases between them. Germline CDR1 and CDR2: MNHNS and SASEGT. This CDR3 reads CASSEQRAAEKLFF. The CDR3 DNA reads TGTGCCAGCAGTGAACAGAGGGCAGCGGAAAAACTGTTTTTT.

This chain connects TRBV7-9 to TRBJ1-6; weak D call: TRBD1 (6 bases). CDR1 and CDR2 from the germline V gene are SEHNR and FQNEAQ (reference sequence). Trimming left V 5 bases short and J 9 bases short, with 20 bases between. This CDR3 has 16 residues. CDR3 residues: CASSPPTGAAGSPLHF. In DNA form, the CDR3 reads TGTGCCAGCAGCCCCCCGACAGGAGCCGCGGGTTCACCCCTCCACTTT.

This clonotype was counted ten times or more. The V gene is TRBV11-2, the J gene TRBJ2-1, with TRBD1 as a possible D gene (5 bases). There are 15 residues in the CDR3. Germline V gene lookup returns CDR1 SGHAT and CDR2 FQNNGV. V was trimmed by 7 bases and J by 0 bases, leaving 13 bases between them. This CDR3 reads CASNPADSSYNEQFF. Here the CDR3 DNA reads TGTGCCAGCAACCCCGCTGACAGCTCCTACAATGAGCAGTTCTTC. Based on the CDR3 plus reference TRBV11-2 and TRBJ2-1, the full variable domain is EAGVAQSPRYKIIEKRQSVAFWCNPISGHATLYWYQQILGQGPKLLIQFQNNGVVDDSQLPKDRFSAERLKGVDSTLKIQPAKLEDSAVYLCASNPADSSYNEQFFGPGTRLTVL.

In regard to this clonotype: This is likely a read error, given that the CDR3 carries no conserved phenylalanine or tryptophan at its end. The V and J genes are TRBV30 and TRBJ2-7; possible D gene TRBD1, 5 bases. From germline, CDR1 is GTSNPN and CDR2 SVGIG (reference sequence). The CDR3 consists of 15 residues. The V gene lost 3 bases and the J gene lost 4 bases, with 19 bases spanning the gap. CDR3 residues: CAWSAKGVALYEQYS. For the CDR3, the DNA is TGTGCCTGGAGCGCTAAAGGGGTAGCTCTGTACGAGCAGTACTCC.

This chain connects TRBV11-3 to TRBJ2-7; 12 positions match TRBD1. Germline V CDR1 and CDR2: SGHNT, YENEEA. This CDR3 has 15 amino acids. Here the CDR3 DNA reads TGTGACAGGAGCCCCGGGACAGGGGGCAATTACGAGCAGTACTTC. Translated: CDRSPGTGGNYEQYF. The full variable domain, in which reference TRBV11-3 and TRBJ2-7 provide the parts outside the CDR3, is EAGVVQSPRYKIIEKKQPVAFWCNPISGHNTLYWYLQNLGQGPELLIRYENEEAVDDSQLPKDRFSAERLKGVDSTLKIQPAELGDSAVYLCDRSPGTGGNYEQYFGPGTRLTVT.

Concerning this clonotype itself: A single base separates this from a much larger clone, so it may be a read error. The J gene is TRBJ2-7, the V gene TRBV6-1, with 7 bases identical to TRBD2. The CDR3 contains 15 residues. Germline V CDR1 and CDR2: MNHNS, SASEGT. With V trimmed by 7 bases and J by 1 base, 10 bases remained unmatched. CDR3 sequence reads: CASTKGISGSYEQYF. CDR3 DNA sequence: TGTGCCAGCACAAAAGGGATTAGCGGGTCCTACGAGCAGTACTTC.